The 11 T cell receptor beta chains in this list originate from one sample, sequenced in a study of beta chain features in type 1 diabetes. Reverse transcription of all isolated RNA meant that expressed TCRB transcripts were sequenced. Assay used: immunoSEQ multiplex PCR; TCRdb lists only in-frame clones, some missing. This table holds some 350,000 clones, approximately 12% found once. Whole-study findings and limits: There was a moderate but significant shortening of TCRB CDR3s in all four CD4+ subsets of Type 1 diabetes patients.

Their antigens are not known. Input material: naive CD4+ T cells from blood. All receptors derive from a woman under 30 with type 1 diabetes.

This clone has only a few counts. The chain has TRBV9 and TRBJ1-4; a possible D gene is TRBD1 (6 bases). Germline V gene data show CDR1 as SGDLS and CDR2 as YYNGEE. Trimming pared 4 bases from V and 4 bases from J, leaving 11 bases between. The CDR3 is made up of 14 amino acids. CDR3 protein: CASSPGHLNEKLFF. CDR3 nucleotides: TGTGCCAGCAGCCCGGGACACCTTAATGAAAAACTGTTTTTT.

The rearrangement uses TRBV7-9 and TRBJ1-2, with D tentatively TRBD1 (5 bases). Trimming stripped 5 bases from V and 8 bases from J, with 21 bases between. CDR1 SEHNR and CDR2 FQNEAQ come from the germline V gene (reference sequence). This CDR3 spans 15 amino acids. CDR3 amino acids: CASSPSVGGSYGYTF. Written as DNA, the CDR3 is TGTGCCAGCAGCCCGTCTGTGGGGGGGTCGTACGGCTACACCTTC.

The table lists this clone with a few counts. The CDR3 region has the DNA TGTGCCAGCAGCTCCCCGCCTAGCGGGATATACGAGCAGTACGTC. Its translation is CASSSPPSGIYEQYV. The chain recombines TRBV7-6 with TRBJ2-7; the match to TRBD2 covers 9 bases. The CDR3 is 15 residues long. V dropped 4 bases and J dropped 4; count of bases not matched to a gene: 8. Germline assignment: CDR1 SGHVS and CDR2 FNYEAQ.

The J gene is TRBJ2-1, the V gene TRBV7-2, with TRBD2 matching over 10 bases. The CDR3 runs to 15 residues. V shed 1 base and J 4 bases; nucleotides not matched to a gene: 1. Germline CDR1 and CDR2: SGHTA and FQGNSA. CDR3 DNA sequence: TGTGCCAGCAGCTTAGGGGGACTAGCGTACAATGAGCAGTTCTTC. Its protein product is CASSLGGLAYNEQFF.

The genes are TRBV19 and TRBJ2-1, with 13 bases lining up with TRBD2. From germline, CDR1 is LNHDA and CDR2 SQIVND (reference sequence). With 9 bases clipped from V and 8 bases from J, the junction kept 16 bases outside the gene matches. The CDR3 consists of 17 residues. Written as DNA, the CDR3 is TGTGCCAGCGGGACTAGCGGGATCAAAGACATACTCGATGAGCAGTTCTTC. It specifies CASGTSGIKDILDEQFF.

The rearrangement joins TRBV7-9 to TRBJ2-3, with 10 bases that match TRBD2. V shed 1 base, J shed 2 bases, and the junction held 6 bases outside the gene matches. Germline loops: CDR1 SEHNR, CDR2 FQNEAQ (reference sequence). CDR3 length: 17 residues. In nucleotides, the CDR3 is TGTGCCAGCAGCTTAGGTGGACTAGCGGTCCACACAGATACGCAGTATTTT. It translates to CASSLGGLAVHTDTQYF.

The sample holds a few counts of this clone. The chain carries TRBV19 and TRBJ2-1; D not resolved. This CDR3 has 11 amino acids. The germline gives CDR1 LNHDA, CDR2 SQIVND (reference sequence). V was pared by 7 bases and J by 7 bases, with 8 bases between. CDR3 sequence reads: CASKSTNEQFF. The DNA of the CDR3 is TGTGCCAGTAAGTCCACAAATGAGCAGTTCTTC.

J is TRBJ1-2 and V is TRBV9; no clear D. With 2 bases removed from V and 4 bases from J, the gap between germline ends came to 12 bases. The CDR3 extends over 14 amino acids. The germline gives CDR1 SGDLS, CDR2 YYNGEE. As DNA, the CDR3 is TGTGCCAGCAGCGTCCAAATGGCTGGCTATGGCTACACCTTC. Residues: CASSVQMAGYGYTF.

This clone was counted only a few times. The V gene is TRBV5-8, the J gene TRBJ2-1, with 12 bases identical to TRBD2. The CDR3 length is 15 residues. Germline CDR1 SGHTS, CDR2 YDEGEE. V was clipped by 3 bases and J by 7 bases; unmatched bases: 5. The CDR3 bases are TGTGCCAGCAGCTCGAGACTAGCGGGAGAAAATGAGCAGTTCTTC. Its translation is CASSSRLAGENEQFF.

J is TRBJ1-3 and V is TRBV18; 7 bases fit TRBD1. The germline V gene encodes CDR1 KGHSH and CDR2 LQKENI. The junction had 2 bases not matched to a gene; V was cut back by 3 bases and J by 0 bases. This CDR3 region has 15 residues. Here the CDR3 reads CASSPGDSSGNTIYF. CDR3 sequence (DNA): TGTGCCAGCTCACCCGGGGACAGCTCTGGAAACACCATATATTTT.

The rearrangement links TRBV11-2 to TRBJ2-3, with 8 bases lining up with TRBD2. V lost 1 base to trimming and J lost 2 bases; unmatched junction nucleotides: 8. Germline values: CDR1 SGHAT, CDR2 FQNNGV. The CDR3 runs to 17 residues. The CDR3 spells CASSLVRTSSNTDTQYF. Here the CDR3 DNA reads TGTGCCAGCAGCTTAGTTCGGACTAGCAGTAACACAGATACGCAGTATTTT.